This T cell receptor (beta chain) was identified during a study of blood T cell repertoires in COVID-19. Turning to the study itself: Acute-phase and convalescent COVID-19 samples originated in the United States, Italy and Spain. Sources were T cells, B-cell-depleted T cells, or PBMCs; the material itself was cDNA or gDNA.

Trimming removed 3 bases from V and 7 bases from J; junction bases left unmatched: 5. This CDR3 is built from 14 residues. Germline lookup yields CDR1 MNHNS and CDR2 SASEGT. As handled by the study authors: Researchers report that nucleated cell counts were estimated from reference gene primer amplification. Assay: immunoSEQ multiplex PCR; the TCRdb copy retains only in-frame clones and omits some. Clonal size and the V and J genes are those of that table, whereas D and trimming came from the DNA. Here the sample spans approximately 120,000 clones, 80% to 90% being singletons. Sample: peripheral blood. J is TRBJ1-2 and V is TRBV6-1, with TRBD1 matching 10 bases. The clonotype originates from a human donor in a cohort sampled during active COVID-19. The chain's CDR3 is CASSDGQGVGGYTF. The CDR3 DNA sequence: TGTGCCAGCAGTGACGGACAGGGGGTGGGTGGCTACACCTTC.